This TCR beta chain was captured in a study of blood T cell repertoires in COVID-19. Across the whole study: Acute-phase and convalescent COVID-19 samples originated in the United States, Italy and Spain. The cDNA or gDNA used as material had been derived from T cells, B-cell-depleted T cells, or PBMCs.

A remark on this clone: A junction end diverges from the germline sequence, so it may reflect a read error.

As handled by the study authors: Amplification of reference gene primers was used by the study to estimate nucleated cell counts. Assay used: immunoSEQ multiplex PCR; TCRdb lists only in-frame clones, some missing. V, J and clone size are those of that table, while D and trimming were read from the DNA. This sample has about 370,000 clones; 85% to 90% occur once, and the top ten carry 6.5%. Germline V gives CDR1 SGDLS, CDR2 YYNGEE. The CDR3 loop spans 15 amino acids. This TCR was sampled from a man aged 18-30 years with active or convalescent COVID-19. The source material was peripheral blood. The rearrangement joins TRBV9 to TRBJ2-6, with D possibly matching TRBD1 (5 bases). CDR3 loop: CASTRDGSGANVLTF. CDR3 coding DNA: TGTGCCAGCACCAGAGACGGGTCTGGGGCCAACGTGCTGACTTTC.